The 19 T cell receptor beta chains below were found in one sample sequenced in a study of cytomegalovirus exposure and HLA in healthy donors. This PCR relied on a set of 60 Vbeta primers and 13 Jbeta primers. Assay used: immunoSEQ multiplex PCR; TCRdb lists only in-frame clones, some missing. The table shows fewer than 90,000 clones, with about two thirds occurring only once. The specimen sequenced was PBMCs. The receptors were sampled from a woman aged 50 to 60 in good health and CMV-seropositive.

In DNA, the CDR3 is TGTGCCAGTAGTCCGGACAGGGTCTTCGGAAACACCATATATTTT. This encodes CASSPDRVFGNTIYF. This chain uses TRBV19 with TRBJ1-3, with 8 bases aligning to TRBD1. Germline V CDR1 and CDR2: LNHDA, SQIVND (reference sequence). The CDR3 extends over 15 amino acids. V lost 5 bases to trimming and J lost 4 bases; unmatched junction nucleotides: 7.

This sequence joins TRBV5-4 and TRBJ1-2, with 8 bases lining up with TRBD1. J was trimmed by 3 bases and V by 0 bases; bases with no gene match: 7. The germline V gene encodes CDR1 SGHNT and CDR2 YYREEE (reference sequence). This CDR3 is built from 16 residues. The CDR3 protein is CASSLDLRGQDYGYTF. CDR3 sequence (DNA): TGTGCCAGCAGCTTGGATCTCAGGGGGCAGGACTATGGCTACACCTTC. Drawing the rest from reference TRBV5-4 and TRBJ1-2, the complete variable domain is ETGVTQSPTHLIKTRGQQVTLRCSSQSGHNTVSWYQQALGQGPQFIFQYYREEENGRGNFPPRFSGLQFPNYSSELNVNALELDDSALYLCASSLDLRGQDYGYTFGSGTRLTVV.

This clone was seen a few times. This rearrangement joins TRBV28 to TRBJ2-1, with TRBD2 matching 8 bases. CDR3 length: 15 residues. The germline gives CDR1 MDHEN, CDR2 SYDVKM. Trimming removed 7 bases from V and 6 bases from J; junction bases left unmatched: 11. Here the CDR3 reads CASTFALAGSNEQFF. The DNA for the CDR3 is TGTGCCAGCACTTTCGCCCTAGCGGGCTCCAATGAGCAGTTCTTC. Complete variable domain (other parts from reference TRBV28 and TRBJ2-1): DVKVTQSSRYLVKRTGEKVFLECVQDMDHENMFWYRQDPGLGLRLIYFSYDVKMKEKGDIPEGYSVSREKKERFSLILESASTNQTSMYLCASTFALAGSNEQFFGPGTRLTVL.

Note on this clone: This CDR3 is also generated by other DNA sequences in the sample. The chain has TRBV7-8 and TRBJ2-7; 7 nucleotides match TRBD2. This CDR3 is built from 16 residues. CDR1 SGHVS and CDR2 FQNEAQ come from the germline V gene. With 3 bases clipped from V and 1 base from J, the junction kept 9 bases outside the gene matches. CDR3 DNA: TGTGCCAGCAGCTTGGCCCCTAGCGGTCTTTCCTACGAGCAGTACTTC. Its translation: CASSLAPSGLSYEQYF.

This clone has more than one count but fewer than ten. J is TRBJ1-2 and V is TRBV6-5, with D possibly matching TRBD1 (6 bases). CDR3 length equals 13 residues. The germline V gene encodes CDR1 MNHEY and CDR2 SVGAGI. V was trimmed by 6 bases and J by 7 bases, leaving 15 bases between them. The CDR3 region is CASSLQGEGGYTF. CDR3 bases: TGTGCCAGCAGCCTACAGGGCGAGGGTGGCTACACCTTC.

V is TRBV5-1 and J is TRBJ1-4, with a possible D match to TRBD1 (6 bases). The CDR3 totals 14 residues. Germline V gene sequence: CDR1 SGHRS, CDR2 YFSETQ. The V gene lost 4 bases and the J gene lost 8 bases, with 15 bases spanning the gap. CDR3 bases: TGCGCCAGCAGCCAAAGTTACAGGGACGAAAAACTGTTTTTT. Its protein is CASSQSYRDEKLFF.

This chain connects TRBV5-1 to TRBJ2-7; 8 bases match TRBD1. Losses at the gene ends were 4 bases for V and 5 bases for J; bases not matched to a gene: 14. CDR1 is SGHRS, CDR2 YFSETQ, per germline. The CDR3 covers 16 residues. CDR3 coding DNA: TGCGCCAGCAGCCCGCCGGGCGGGACAGGAGGCCACGAGCAGTACTTC. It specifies CASSPPGGTGGHEQYF. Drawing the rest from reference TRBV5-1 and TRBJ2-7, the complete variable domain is KAGVTQTPRYLIKTRGQQVTLSCSPISGHRSVSWYQQTPGQGLQFLFEYFSETQRNKGNFPGRFSGRQFSNSRSEMNVSTLELGDSALYLCASSPPGGTGGHEQYFGPGTRLTVT.

CDR3 sequence reads: CASLSQGQQETQYF. Here the CDR3 DNA reads TGTGCCAGCCTTTCTCAGGGTCAGCAAGAGACCCAGTACTTC. The gene calls are TRBV2 and TRBJ2-5; possibly TRBD1 for D (5 bases). The germline gives CDR1 SNHLY, CDR2 FYNNEI. Trimming took 8 bases from V and 2 from J, leaving 15 bases between them. CDR3 size: 14 residues.

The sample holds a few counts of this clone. DNA of the CDR3: TGTGCCAGCAGCTTAGAGGAGGCAAACACCATATATTTT. As protein: CASSLEEANTIYF. V usage is TRBV7-9 and J usage is TRBJ1-3; D is unclear. There are 13 residues in the CDR3. Trimming stripped 1 base from V and 6 bases from J, with 7 bases between. Germline-derived CDR1 and CDR2 are SEHNR and FQNEAQ (reference sequence).

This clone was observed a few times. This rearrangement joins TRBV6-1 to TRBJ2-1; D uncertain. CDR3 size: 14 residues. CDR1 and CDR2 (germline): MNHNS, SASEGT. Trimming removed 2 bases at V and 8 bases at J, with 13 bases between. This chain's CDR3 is CASSESPSPHEQFF. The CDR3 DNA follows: TGTGCCAGCAGTGAATCTCCTAGTCCCCATGAGCAGTTCTTC.

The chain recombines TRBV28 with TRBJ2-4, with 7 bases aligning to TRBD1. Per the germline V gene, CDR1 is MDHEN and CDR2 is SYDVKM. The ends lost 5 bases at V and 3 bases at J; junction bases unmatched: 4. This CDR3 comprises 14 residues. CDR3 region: CASSTGESKNIQYF. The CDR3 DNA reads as TGTGCCAGCAGTACAGGGGAAAGCAAAAACATTCAGTACTTC.

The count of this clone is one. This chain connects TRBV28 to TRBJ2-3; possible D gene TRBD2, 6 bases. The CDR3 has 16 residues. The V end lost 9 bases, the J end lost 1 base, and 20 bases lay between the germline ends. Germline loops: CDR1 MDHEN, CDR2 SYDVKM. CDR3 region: CASKPGTGGGTDTQYF. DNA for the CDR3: TGTGCCAGTAAACCCGGGACCGGGGGAGGCACAGATACGCAGTATTTT. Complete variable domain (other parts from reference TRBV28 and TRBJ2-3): DVKVTQSSRYLVKRTGEKVFLECVQDMDHENMFWYRQDPGLGLRLIYFSYDVKMKEKGDIPEGYSVSREKKERFSLILESASTNQTSMYLCASKPGTGGGTDTQYFGPGTRLTVL.

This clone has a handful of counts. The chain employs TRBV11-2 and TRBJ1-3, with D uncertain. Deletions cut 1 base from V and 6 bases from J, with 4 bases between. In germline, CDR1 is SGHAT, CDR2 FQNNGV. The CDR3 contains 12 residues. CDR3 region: CASSLGVNTIYF. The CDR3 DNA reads TGTGCCAGCAGCTTAGGAGTAAACACCATATATTTT.

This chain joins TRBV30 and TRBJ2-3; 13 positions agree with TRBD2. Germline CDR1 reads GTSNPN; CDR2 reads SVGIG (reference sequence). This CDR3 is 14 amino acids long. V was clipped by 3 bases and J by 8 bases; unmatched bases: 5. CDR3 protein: CAWRGLAGDRTQYF. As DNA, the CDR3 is TGTGCCTGGAGAGGACTAGCGGGAGACCGTACGCAGTATTTT.

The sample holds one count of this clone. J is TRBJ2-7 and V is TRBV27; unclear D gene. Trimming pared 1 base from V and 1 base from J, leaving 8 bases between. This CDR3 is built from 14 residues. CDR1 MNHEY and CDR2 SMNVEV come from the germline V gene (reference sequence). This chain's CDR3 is CASSLLYTSYEQYF. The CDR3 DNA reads TGTGCCAGCAGTTTATTGTACACGTCCTACGAGCAGTACTTC.

The CDR3 loop reads CASSLAGGYNYEQYF. For the CDR3, the DNA is TGTGCCAGCAGCTTAGCTGGCGGGTACAACTACGAGCAGTACTTC. The chain has TRBV7-8 and TRBJ2-7; D is possibly TRBD2 (5 bases). The V gene lost 0 bases and the J gene lost 3 bases, with 12 bases spanning the gap. Germline-derived CDR1 and CDR2 are SGHVS and FQNEAQ. There are 15 residues in the CDR3.

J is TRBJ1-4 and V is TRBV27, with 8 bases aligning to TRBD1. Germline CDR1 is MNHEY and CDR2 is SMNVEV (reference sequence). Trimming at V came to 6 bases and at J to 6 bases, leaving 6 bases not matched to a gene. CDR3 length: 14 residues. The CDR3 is CASSPQGADEKLFF. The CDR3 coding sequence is TGTGCCAGCAGCCCTCAGGGGGCGGATGAAAAACTGTTTTTT.

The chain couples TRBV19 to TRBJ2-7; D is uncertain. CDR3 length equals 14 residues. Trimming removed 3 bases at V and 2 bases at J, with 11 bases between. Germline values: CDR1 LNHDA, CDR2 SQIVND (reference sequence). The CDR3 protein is CASSITAETYEQYF. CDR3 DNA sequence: TGTGCCAGTAGTATCACCGCAGAAACCTACGAGCAGTACTTC. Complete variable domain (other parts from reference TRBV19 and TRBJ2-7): DGGITQSPKYLFRKEGQNVTLSCEQNLNHDAMYWYRQDPGQGLRLIYYSQIVNDFQKGDIAEGYSVSREKKESFPLTVTSAQKNPTAFYLCASSITAETYEQYFGPGTRLTVT.

The CDR3 DNA reads TGTGCCAGCAGAGGACTAGGCACAGATACGCAGTATTTT. This translates into CASRGLGTDTQYF. The V call is TRBV4-2, the J call TRBJ2-3; 7 bases agree with TRBD2. The CDR3 is made up of 13 amino acids. Per germline, CDR1 LGHNA and CDR2 YNFKEQ. J gave up 1 base and V 6 bases, and 1 base lay outside the gene matches.